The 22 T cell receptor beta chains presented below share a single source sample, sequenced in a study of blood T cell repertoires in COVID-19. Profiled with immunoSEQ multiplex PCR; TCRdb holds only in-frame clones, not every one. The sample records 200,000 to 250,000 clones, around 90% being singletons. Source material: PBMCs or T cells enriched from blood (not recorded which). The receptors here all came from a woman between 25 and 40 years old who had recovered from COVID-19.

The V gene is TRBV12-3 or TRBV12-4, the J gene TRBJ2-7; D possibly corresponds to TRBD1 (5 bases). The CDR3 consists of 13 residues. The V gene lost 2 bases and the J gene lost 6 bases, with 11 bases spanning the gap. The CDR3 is CASSLYWGGEQYF. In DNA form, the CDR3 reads TGTGCCAGCAGTTTATATTGGGGCGGCGAGCAGTACTTC.

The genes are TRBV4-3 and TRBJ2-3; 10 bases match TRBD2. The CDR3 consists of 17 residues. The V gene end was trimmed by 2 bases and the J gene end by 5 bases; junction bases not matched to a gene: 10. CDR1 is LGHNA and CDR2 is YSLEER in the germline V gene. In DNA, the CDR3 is TGCGCCAGCAGCCAAAGCTCGGGACTAGCGAGTGGAGATACGCAGTATTTT. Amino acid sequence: CASSQSSGLASGDTQYF.

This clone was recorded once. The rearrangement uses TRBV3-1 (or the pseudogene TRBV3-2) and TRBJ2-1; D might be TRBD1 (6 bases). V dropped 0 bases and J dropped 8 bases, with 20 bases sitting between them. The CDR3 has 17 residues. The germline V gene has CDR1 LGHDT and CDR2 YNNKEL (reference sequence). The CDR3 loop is CASSQDQEQGKWHEQFF. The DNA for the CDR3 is TGTGCCAGCAGCCAAGATCAAGAACAGGGTAAGTGGCATGAGCAGTTCTTC.

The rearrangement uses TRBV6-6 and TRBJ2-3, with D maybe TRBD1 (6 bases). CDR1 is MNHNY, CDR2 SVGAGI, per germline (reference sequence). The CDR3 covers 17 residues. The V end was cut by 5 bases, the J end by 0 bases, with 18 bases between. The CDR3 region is CASSQPTGTISTDTQYF. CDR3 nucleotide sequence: TGTGCCAGCAGTCAACCCACCGGGACAATAAGCACAGATACGCAGTATTTT.

CDR3 nucleotides: TGCGCCAGCAGGCGGGACAGGGAACAGTATCAGCCCCAGCATTTT. It translates to CASRRDREQYQPQHF. The chain links TRBV5-1 to TRBJ1-5; 9 bases map to TRBD1. The length of the CDR3 is 15 residues. Losses at the gene ends were 5 bases for V and 5 bases for J; bases not matched to a gene: 8. CDR1 is SGHRS and CDR2 is YFSETQ in the germline V gene.

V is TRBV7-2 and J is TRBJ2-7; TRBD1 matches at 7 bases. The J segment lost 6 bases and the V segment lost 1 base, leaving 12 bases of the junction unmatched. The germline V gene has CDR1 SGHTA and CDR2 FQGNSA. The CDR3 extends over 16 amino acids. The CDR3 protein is CASSLDRDSRVGEQYF. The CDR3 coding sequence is TGTGCCAGCAGCTTAGATAGGGACAGCAGGGTGGGCGAGCAGTACTTC.

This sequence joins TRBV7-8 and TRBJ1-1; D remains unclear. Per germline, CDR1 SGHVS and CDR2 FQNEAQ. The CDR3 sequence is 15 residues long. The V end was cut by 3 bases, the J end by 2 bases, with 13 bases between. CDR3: CASSFRGGINTEAFF. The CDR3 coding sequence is TGTGCCAGCAGCTTTCGGGGAGGGATAAACACTGAAGCTTTCTTT.

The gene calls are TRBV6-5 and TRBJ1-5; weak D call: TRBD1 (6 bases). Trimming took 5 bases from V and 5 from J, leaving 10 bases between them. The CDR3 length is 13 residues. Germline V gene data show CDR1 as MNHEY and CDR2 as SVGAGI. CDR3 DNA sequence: TGTGCCAGCAGTAGGGGGGGGGATCAGCCCCAGCATTTT. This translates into CASSRGGDQPQHF.

DNA of the CDR3: TGCGCCAGCAGCATTACAGGGACTGAAGCTTTCTTT. It yields the protein CASSITGTEAFF. V usage is TRBV5-1 and J usage is TRBJ1-1, with D possibly matching TRBD1 (6 bases). V was cut by 4 bases and J by 5 bases, with 9 bases left in between. This CDR3 contains 12 residues. In germline, CDR1 is SGHRS, CDR2 YFSETQ.

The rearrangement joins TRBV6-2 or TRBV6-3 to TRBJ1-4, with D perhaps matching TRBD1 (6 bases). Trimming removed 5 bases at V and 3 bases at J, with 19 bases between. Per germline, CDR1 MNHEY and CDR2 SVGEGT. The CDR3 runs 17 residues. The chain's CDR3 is CASSPSRYRVPNEKLFF. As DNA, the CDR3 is TGTGCCAGCAGTCCATCGCGGTACAGGGTCCCTAATGAAAAACTGTTTTTT.

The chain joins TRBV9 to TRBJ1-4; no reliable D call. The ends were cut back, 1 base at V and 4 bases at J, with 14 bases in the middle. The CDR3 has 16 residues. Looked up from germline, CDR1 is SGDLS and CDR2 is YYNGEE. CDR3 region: CASSVREGQYNEKLFF. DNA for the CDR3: TGTGCCAGCAGCGTACGGGAAGGGCAGTATAATGAAAAACTGTTTTTT.

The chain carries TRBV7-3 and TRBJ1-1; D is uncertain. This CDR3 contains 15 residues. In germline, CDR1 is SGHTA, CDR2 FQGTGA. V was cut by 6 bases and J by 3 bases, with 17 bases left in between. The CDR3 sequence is CASRLDLREHTEAFF. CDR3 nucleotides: TGTGCCAGCAGGCTTGACCTTCGGGAACACACTGAAGCTTTCTTT.

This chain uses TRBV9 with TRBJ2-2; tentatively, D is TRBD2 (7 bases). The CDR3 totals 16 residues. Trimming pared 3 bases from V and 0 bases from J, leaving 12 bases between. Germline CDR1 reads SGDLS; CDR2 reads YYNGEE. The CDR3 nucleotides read TGTGCCAGCAGCGAGGGGGGGACGTCGAACACCGGGGAGCTGTTTTTT. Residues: CASSEGGTSNTGELFF.

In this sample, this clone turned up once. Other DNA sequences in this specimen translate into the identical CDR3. The CDR3 DNA is TGCGCCAGCAGCCCGGGACAGAATACCGGGGAGCTGTTTTTT. Its protein product is CASSPGQNTGELFF. The rearrangement uses TRBV5-1 and TRBJ2-2, with TRBD1 matching 7 bases. V shed 4 bases and J 5 bases; nucleotides not matched to a gene: 5. From germline, CDR1 is SGHRS and CDR2 YFSETQ. This CDR3 is built from 14 residues.

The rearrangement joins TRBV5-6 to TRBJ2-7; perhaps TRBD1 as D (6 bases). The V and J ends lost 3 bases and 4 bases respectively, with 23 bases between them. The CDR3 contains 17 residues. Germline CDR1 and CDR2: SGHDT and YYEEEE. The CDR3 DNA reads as TGTGCCAGCAGCTCTCGTGGGACATCTCCTTCGCCTTACGAGCAGTACTTC. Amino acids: CASSSRGTSPSPYEQYF.

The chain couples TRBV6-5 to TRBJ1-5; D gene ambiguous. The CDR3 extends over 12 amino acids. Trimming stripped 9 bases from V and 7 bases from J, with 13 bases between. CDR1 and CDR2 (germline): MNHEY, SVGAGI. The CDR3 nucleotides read TGTGCCAGTCGATATCGGTTCCAGCCCCAGCATTTT. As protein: CASRYRFQPQHF.

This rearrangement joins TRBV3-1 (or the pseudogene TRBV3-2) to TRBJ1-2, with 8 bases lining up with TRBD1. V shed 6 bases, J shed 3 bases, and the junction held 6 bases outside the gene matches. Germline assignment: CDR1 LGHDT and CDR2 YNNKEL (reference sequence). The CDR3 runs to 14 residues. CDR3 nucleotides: TGTGCCAGCAGTCGACAGGGGATCTACTATGGCTACACCTTC. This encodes CASSRQGIYYGYTF.

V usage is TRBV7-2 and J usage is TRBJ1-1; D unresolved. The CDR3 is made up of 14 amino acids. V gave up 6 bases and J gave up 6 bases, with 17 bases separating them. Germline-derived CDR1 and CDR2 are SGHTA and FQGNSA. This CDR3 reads CASSYGPEVAEAFF. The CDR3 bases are TGTGCCAGCAGTTATGGTCCGGAGGTGGCTGAAGCTTTCTTT.

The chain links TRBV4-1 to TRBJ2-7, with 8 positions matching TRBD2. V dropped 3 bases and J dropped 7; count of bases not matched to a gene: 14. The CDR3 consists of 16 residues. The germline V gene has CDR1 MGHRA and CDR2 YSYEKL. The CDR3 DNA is TGCGCCAGCAGCCAGCAACCGGGACTAGAACTTGATGAGCAGTACTTC. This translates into CASSQQPGLELDEQYF.

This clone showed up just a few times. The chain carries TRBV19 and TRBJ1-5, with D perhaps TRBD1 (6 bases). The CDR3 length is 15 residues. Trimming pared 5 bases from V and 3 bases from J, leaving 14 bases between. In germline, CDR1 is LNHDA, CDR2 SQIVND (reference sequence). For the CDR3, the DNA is TGTGCCAGTAGTCCCCAGGGGATAGACAATCAGCCCCAGCATTTT. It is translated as CASSPQGIDNQPQHF.

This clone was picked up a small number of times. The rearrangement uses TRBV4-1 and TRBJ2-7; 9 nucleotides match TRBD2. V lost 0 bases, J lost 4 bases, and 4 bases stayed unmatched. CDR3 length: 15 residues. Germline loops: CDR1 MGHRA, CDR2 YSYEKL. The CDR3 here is CASSQEASGVYEQYF. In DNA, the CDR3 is TGCGCCAGCAGCCAAGAGGCTAGCGGGGTATACGAGCAGTACTTC.

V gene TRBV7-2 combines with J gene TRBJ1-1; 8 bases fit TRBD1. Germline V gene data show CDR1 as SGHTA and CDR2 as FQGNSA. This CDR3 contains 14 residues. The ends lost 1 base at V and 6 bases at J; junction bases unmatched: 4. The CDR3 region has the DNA TGTGCCAGCAGCTTAGGGGACAGGAGGTCTGAAGCTTTCTTT. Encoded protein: CASSLGDRRSEAFF.